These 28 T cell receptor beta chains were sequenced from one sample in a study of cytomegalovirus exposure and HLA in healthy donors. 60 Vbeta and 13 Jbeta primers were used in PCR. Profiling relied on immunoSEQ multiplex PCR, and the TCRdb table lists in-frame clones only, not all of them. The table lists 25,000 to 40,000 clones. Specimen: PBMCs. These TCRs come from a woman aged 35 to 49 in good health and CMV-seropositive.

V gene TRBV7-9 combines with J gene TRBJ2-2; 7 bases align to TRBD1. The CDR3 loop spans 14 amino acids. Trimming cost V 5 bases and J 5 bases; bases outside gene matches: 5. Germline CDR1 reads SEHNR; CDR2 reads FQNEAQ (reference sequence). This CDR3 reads CASSVGTATGELFF. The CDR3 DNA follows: TGTGCCAGCAGCGTCGGGACAGCTACCGGGGAGCTGTTTTTT.

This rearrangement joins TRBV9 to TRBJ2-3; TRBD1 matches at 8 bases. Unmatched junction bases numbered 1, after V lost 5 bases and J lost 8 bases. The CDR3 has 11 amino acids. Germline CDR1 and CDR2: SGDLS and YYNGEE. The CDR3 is CASSTGGTQYF. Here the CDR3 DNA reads TGTGCCAGCAGTACAGGGGGTACGCAGTATTTT.

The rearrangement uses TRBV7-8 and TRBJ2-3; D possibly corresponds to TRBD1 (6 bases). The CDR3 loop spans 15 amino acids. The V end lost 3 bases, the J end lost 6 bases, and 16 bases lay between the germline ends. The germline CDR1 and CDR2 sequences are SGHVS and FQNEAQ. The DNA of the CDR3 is TGTGCCAGCAGCTTGACGCTTAACAGGGTGGATACGCAGTATTTT. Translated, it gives CASSLTLNRVDTQYF. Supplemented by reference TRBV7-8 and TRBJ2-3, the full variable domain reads GAGVSQSPRYKVAKRGQDVALRCDPISGHVSLFWYQQALGQGPEFLTYFQNEAQLDKSGLPSDRFFAERPEGSVSTLKIQRTQQEDSAVYLCASSLTLNRVDTQYFGPGTRLTVL.

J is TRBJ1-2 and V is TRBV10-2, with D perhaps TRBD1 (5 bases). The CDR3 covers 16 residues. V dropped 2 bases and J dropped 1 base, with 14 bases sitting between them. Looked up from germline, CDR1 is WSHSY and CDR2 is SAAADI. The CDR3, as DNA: TGCGCCAGCAGTGAGATATACGGGGGAAGTAACTATGGCTACACCTTC. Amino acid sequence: CASSEIYGGSNYGYTF.

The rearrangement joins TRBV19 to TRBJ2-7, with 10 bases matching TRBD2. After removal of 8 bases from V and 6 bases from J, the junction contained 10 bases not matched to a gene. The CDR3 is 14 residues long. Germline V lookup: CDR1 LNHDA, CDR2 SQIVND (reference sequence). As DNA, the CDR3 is TGTGCCAGTCTTCTGGGACTAGCGAGGGGCGAGCAGTACTTC. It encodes CASLLGLARGEQYF.

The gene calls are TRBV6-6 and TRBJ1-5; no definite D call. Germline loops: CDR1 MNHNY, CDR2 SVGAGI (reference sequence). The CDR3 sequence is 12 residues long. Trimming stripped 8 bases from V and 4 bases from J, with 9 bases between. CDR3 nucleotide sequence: TGTGCCAGCTCTTACGGGAATCAGCCCCAGCATTTT. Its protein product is CASSYGNQPQHF.

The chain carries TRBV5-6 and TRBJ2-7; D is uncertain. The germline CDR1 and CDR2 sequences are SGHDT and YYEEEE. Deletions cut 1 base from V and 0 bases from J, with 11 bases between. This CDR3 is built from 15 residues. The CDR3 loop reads CASSLTRPPSYEQYF. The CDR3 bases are TGTGCCAGCAGCTTGACGCGGCCACCCTCCTACGAGCAGTACTTC.

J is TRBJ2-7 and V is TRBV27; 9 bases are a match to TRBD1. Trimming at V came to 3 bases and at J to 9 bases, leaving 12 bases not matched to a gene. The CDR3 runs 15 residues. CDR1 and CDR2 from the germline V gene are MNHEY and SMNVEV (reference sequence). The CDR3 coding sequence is TGTGCCAGCAGTTTGTCGACAGGGGGACGCAGGGCGCAGTACTTC. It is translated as CASSLSTGGRRAQYF.

CDR3 DNA sequence: TGTGCCTGGAGCAGGGGCCTCAATGAAAAACTGTTTTTT. It codes for CAWSRGLNEKLFF. This rearrangement joins TRBV30 to TRBJ1-4; D perhaps matches TRBD1 (6 bases). From germline, CDR1 is GTSNPN and CDR2 SVGIG (reference sequence). The CDR3 runs 13 residues. The germline V and J ends were trimmed by 3 bases and 5 bases, with 10 bases remaining between them.

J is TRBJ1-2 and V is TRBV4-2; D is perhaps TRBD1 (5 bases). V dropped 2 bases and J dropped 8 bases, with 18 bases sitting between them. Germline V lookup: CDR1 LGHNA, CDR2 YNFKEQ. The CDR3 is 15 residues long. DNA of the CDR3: TGTGCCAGCAGCCAAAATAGGGGAGGGTCCTTCGGCTACACCTTC. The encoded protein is CASSQNRGGSFGYTF.

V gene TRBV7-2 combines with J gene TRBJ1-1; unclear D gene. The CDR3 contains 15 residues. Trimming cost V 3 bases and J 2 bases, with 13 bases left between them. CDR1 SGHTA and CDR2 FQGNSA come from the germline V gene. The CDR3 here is CASSFMPGRNTEAFF. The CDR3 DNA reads TGTGCCAGCAGCTTCATGCCGGGAAGAAACACTGAAGCTTTCTTT.

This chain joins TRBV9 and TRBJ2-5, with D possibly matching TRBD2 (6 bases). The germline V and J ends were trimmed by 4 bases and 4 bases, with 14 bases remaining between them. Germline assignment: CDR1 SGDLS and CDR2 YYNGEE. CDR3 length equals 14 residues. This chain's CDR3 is CASSPGPGGETQYF. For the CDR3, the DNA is TGTGCCAGCAGCCCAGGGCCCGGGGGAGAGACCCAGTACTTC.

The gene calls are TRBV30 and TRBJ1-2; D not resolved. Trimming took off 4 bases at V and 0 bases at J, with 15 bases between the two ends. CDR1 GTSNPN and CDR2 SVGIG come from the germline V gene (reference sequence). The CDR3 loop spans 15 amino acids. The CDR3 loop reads CAWNGRAGANYGYTF. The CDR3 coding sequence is TGTGCCTGGAACGGCCGAGCGGGAGCTAACTATGGCTACACCTTC.

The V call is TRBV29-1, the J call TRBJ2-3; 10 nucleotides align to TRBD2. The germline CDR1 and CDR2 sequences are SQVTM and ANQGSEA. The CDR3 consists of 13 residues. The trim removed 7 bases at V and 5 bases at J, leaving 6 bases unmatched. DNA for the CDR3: TGCAGCGGAGCGGGAGGGGTCGGAGATACGCAGTATTTT. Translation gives CSGAGGVGDTQYF.

CDR3 coding DNA: TGCGCCAGCAGCCGATTAGCGGGAGGCGGGAGGGATACGCAGTATTTT. Translated: CASSRLAGGGRDTQYF. The V call is TRBV4-1, the J call TRBJ2-3, with 10 positions matching TRBD2. Trimming at V came to 4 bases and at J to 6 bases, leaving 10 bases not matched to a gene. The CDR3 sequence is 16 residues long. The germline V gene encodes CDR1 MGHRA and CDR2 YSYEKL.

The CDR3 here is CASSGIHRGREQYF. The CDR3 DNA reads TGTGCCAGCAGTGGGATTCACAGGGGGCGCGAGCAGTACTTC. The chain joins TRBV28 to TRBJ2-7; 9 nucleotides agree with TRBD1. The CDR3 length is 14 residues. V lost 5 bases, J lost 6 bases, and 8 bases stayed unmatched. Germline lookup yields CDR1 MDHEN and CDR2 SYDVKM.

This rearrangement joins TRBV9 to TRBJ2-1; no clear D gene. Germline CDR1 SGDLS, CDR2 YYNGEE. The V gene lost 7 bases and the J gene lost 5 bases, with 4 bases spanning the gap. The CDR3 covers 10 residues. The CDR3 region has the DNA TGTGCCAGCGGGCACAATGAGCAGTTCTTC. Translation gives CASGHNEQFF.

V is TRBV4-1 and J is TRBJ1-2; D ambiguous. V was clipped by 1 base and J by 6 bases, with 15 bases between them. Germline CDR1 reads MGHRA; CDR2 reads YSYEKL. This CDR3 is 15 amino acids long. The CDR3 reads CASSQVGKKFDGYTF. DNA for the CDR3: TGCGCCAGCAGCCAAGTGGGCAAAAAATTCGATGGCTACACCTTC.

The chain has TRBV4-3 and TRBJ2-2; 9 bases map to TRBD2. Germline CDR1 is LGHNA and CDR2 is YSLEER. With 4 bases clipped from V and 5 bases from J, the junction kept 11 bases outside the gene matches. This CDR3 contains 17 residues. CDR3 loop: CASSPPRAGGRTGELFF. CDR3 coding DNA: TGCGCCAGCAGCCCCCCCAGGGCGGGAGGGAGAACCGGGGAGCTGTTTTTT.

As DNA, the CDR3 is TGCAGTGCTAGCGACAACTACGAGCAGTACTTC. As protein: CSASDNYEQYF. This chain joins TRBV20-1 and TRBJ2-7; D is ambiguous. Trimming shortened V by 3 bases and J by 3 bases, and 6 bases separated the two germline ends. The CDR3 is made up of 11 amino acids. Germline CDR1 reads DFQATT; CDR2 reads SNEGSKA (reference sequence).

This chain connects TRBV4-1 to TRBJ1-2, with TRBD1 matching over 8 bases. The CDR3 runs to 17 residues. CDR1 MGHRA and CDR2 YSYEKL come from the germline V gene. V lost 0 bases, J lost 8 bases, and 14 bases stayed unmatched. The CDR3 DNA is TGCGCCAGCAGCCAAGATCTTCGGACAGGGTTCGGAAGCGGCTACACCTTC. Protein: CASSQDLRTGFGSGYTF.

The CDR3 sequence: CASKAQNTDTQYF. Written as DNA, the CDR3 is TGTGCCAGTAAAGCACAGAACACAGATACGCAGTATTTT. The genes are TRBV19 and TRBJ2-3; D remains ambiguous. CDR3 size: 13 residues. The germline V and J ends were trimmed by 7 bases and 2 bases, with 10 bases remaining between them. Germline V gene data show CDR1 as LNHDA and CDR2 as SQIVND (reference sequence).

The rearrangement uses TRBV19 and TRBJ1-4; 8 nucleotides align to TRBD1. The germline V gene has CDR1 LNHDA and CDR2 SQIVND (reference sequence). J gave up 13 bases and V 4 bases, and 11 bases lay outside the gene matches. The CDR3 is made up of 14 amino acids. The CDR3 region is CASSTGTGTGGLFF. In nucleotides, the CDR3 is TGTGCCAGTAGTACCGGGACAGGAACCGGGGGACTGTTTTTT.

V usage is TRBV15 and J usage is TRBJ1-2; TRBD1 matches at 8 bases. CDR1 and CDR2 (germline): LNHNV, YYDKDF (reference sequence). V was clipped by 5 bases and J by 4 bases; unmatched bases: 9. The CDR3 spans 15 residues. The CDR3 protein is CATSLGTGYGYGYTF. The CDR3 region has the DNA TGTGCCACCAGCTTGGGGACAGGCTATGGCTATGGCTACACCTTC.

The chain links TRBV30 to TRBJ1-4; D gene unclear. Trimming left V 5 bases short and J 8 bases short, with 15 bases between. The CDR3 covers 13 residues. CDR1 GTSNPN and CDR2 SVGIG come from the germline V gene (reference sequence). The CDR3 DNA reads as TGTGCCTGGTCTTGGGAGATTGGGGAAAAACTGTTTTTT. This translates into CAWSWEIGEKLFF.

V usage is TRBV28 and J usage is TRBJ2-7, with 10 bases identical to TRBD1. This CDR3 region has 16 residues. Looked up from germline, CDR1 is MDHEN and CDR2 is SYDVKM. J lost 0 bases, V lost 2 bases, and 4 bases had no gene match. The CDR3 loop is CASSLRTGGISYEQYF. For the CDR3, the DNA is TGTGCCAGCAGTTTACGGACAGGGGGAATCTCCTACGAGCAGTACTTC.

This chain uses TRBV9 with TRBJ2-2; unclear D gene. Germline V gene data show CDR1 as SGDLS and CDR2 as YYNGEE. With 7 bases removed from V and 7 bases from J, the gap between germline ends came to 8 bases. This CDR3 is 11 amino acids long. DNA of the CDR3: TGTGCCAGCCTGGGCAACGGGGAGCTGTTTTTT. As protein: CASLGNGELFF.

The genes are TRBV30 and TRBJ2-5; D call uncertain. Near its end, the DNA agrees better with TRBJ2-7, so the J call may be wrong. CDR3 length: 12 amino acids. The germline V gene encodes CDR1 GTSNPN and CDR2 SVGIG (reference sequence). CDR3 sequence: CAWSLSVDEQYF. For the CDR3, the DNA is TGTGCCTGGAGTTTGAGCGTCGACGAGCAGTACTTC.